These T cell receptor beta chains were read from a single sample in a study of spatial heterogeneity in lung cancer. MiXCR was run by TCRdb on the 5' RACE reads, yielding one entry per CDR3 protein. The sample holds about 10,000 distinct CDR3 sequences; roughly 6% are singletons and the top ten take more than 20%. The sequenced sample was PBMCs, obtained at surgery. These receptors all stem from a male donor with early-stage non-small cell lung cancer. Each CDR3 is given with its conserved first and last residue.

CAFGDSNYGYTF,TRBV10-3,TRBJ1-2
CASSPGASYTGELFF,TRBV5-1,TRBJ2-2
CSARDWMETANQPQHF,TRBV20-1,TRBJ1-5
CASSSDVRGTQYF,TRBV6-4,TRBJ2-3
CASSLRQYTTGELFF,TRBV11-2,TRBJ2-2
CSVGKQAMNTEAFF,TRBV29-1,TRBJ1-1
CASRLGRDRVYEQYF,TRBV7-2,TRBJ2-7
CASSSAGTDTQYF,TRBV7-2,TRBJ2-3
CATSDPTGGSYNEQFF,TRBV24-1,TRBJ2-1
CVSSLLSGNIGELFF,TRBV5-5,TRBJ2-2
CASSKTGALNTGELFF,TRBV19,TRBJ2-2
CSVERGTDTQYF,TRBV29-1,TRBJ2-3
CSVGTSSYNEQFF,TRBV29-1,TRBJ2-1
CSVPAQGARGYTF,TRBV29-1,TRBJ1-2
CATSRDKGGSGADTQYF,TRBV15,TRBJ2-3
CASSLVQGDNSPLHF,TRBV7-2,TRBJ1-6
CSARATSTGELFF,TRBV20-1,TRBJ2-2
CASLPGQKNYGYTF,TRBV6-2/TRBV6-3,TRBJ1-2
CASSSWADTQYF,TRBV7-9,TRBJ2-3
CSAPWTGTDQPQHF,TRBV20-1,TRBJ1-5
CASGGRGLQREYSYEQYF,TRBV3-1,TRBJ2-7
CASAEADPPFF,TRBV7-9,TRBJ2-1
CASSHRDGEAFF,TRBV4-2,TRBJ1-1
CASRTGTASSGANVLTF,TRBV14,TRBJ2-6
CSVLDVNTEAFF,TRBV29-1,TRBJ1-1